The rows below give T cell receptor beta chains drawn from one sample of a study of blood T cells in healthy people across ages. Using its own MiXCR run on the 5' RACE reads, TCRdb lists one record per CDR3 protein. Altogether roughly 2 million distinct CDR3 sequences are present, about 50% being singletons, with the ten largest covering more than 2%. The specimen sequenced was blood. Receptors originate from a woman aged 35 to 49 in good health. Each CDR3 is given with its conserved first and last residue. D genes are given only for firm matches. Not all rows give a size; the values are once, few, many and, for expanded clones, a class.

few,TRBJ2-7,TRBV2,.,TGTGCCAGCAGTGAAGGGGTGGTTACCCGCTACGAGCAGTACTTC,CASSEGVVTRYEQYF
few,TRBJ2-1,TRBV24-1,.,.,CATSTSGTGGFNEQFF
.,TRBJ2-5,TRBV11-2,TRBD2,TGTGCCAGCAGGAGGGCGGGGGACGAGACCCAGTACTTC,CASRRAGDETQYF
.,TRBJ1-2,TRBV18,.,TGTGCCAGCTCACCGGTCGGGAAGGCTTCTGGCTACACCTTC,CASSPVGKASGYTF
.,TRBJ2-1,TRBV4-3,TRBD2,TGCGCCAGCAGCCAAGATGGGAGGGAGGACAATGAGCAGTTCTTC,CASSQDGREDNEQFF
few,TRBJ2-3,TRBV9,TRBD2,TGTGCCAGCAGTTTAACGGGGGGGGACACAGATACGCAGTATTTT,CASSLTGGDTDTQYF
few,TRBJ2-5,TRBV24-1,.,TGTGCCACCAGTGATAGAAGGCCACAGCAAGAGACCCAGTACTTC,CATSDRRPQQETQYF
.,TRBJ1-4,TRBV7-9,.,TGTGCCAGCAGCTTCAGCCCACTCCGGGACTTTAATGAAAAACTGTTTTTT,CASSFSPLRDFNEKLFF
.,TRBJ2-3,TRBV6-1,TRBD2,TGTGCCAGCAGTCGGATCCCCGGACTAGCGGGGAGCACAGATACGCAGTATTTT,CASSRIPGLAGSTDTQYF
few,TRBJ2-7,TRBV5-6,.,TGTGCCAGCAGCTTTTCGGCAGGGGACTCCTACGAGCAGTACTTC,CASSFSAGDSYEQYF
.,TRBJ2-5,TRBV7-2,TRBD2,TGTGCCAGCAGTTGGACTAGCGGTCACCAAGAGACCCAGTACTTC,CASSWTSGHQETQYF
.,TRBJ2-1,TRBV5-1,.,TGCGCCAGCAGCTCCGATCTCGGGTTGGGGAATGAGCAGTTCTTC,CASSSDLGLGNEQFF
.,TRBJ1-5,TRBV12-3/TRBV12-4,.,TGTGCCAGCAGTTTGGGAACCTCCTCCAGTCAGCCCCAGCATTTT,CASSLGTSSSQPQHF
.,TRBJ2-3,TRBV4-3,TRBD1,TGCGCCAGCAGCCGGGGACAGGGAGGTACGCAGTATTTT,CASSRGQGGTQYF
.,TRBJ2-1,TRBV7-6,.,TGTGCCAGCAGCCCCGACCTCGGTGAGCAGTTCTTC,CASSPDLGEQFF
.,TRBJ1-4,TRBV18,.,TGTGCCAGCTCAACGGGGCGGTCAGATGAAAAACTGTTTTTT,CASSTGRSDEKLFF
.,TRBJ1-5,TRBV7-2,TRBD1,TGTGCCAGCACCCAGGGGGGGCCCCAGCATTTT,CASTQGGPQHF
.,TRBJ2-4,TRBV11-1,.,TGTGCCAGCAGCTTAGCCTGGGCGGGTGGCATTCAGTACTTC,CASSLAWAGGIQYF
.,TRBJ1-5,TRBV7-9,.,TGTGCCAGCAGCTTAGGCGGGACACAAGATCCCCAGCATTTT,CASSLGGTQDPQHF
once,TRBJ2-7,TRBV29-1,.,TGCAGCGTTACAGGTTACAATGAGCAGTACTTC,CSVTGYNEQYF
.,TRBJ2-3,TRBV29-1,TRBD2,TGCAGCGTTCTGGGGGGGTTTCGAAATACGCAGTATTTT,CSVLGGFRNTQYF
.,TRBJ2-5,TRBV7-3,.,TGTGCCAGCAGCTTGAGGCCTACCGGGTCCTCCGGGACCCAGTACTTC,CASSLRPTGSSGTQYF
.,TRBJ1-5,TRBV7-3,.,TGTGCCAGCAGCTTAAACAGGGATCAGCCCCAGCATTTT,CASSLNRDQPQHF
.,TRBJ2-3,TRBV21-1,.,TGTGCCAGCACCCTCAGCGGGGGGGCCAAAACAGATACGCAGTATTTT,CASTLSGGAKTDTQYF
.,TRBJ2-7,TRBV10-2,.,TGCGCCAGCACTGGGACCGGGCGCCAGGGTGGCGAGCAGTACTTC,CASTGTGRQGGEQYF
few,TRBJ2-3,TRBV29-1,TRBD1,TGCAGCGCGACGAGACAGGGGAAAGATACGCAGTATTTT,CSATRQGKDTQYF